This T cell receptor (beta chain) was documented in a study of CD8+ T cells in alopecia areata. Study summary: Patients received oral tofacitinib, 5 to 10 mg twice daily, for moderate-to-severe alopecia areata.

CDR1 and CDR2 from the germline V gene are SGHRS and YFSETQ. Trimming cost V 0 bases and J 4 bases, with 16 bases left between them. The CDR3 runs to 16 residues. Comments on this clone: Its target is unknown.

Treatment given: oral pan-JAK inhibitor, 5-10 mg twice daily. Alopecia areata patients gave lesional scalp punch biopsies and peripheral blood samples. General study points: Uncertainty about whether baseline CD8+ expansion is linked to response remains, with one nonresponder. Scalp and blood samples kept many expanded lesional clones throughout tofacitinib.

In each case, RNA was isolated and then reverse transcribed into cDNA as the sequencing template. Data came from immunoSEQ multiplex PCR; TCRdb stores just in-frame clones and leaves some out. This table has some 150,000 clones, approximately 52% appearing once. This TCR was sampled from a human donor with alopecia areata. Sequenced material: CD4+ T cells sorted from blood, taken at roughly week 58, from a patient treated with tofacitinib. The rearrangement uses TRBV5-1 and TRBJ2-5; tentative D call: TRBD1 (5 bases). This CDR3 is CASSLDVGRASETQYF. In DNA, the CDR3 is TGCGCCAGCAGCTTGGATGTGGGCAGGGCGTCAGAGACCCAGTACTTC.